The source of this T cell receptor beta chain is a study of CD8+ T cells in alopecia areata. Alopecia areata patients had lesional scalp punch biopsies and peripheral blood taken from them. Isolated RNA was reverse transcribed into cDNA used as the sequencing template. Only in-frame clones appear in the TCRdb table, and some are missing; sequencing was by immunoSEQ multiplex PCR. The table has about 130,000 clones, about 57% seen once. Study-wide results and caveats: Against the mouse data, patients shared TCRs less clearly, possibly for HLA reasons. The study also sequences resident alphabeta T cells of normal skin in scalp samples.

The CDR3 covers 12 residues. V was cut by 7 bases and J by 6 bases, with 13 bases left in between. Germline loops: CDR1 MNHEY, CDR2 SVGAGI. Turning to this clone: The antigen remains undetermined.

This chain connects TRBV6-5 to TRBJ2-7, with D perhaps matching TRBD1 (6 bases). This receptor was obtained from a human donor with alopecia areata. Sequenced material: CD4+ T cells sorted from blood, taken at week 0. CDR3 sequence: CASNTRGSEQYF. The CDR3 DNA is TGTGCCAGCAATACCAGGGGTTCCGAGCAGTACTTC.